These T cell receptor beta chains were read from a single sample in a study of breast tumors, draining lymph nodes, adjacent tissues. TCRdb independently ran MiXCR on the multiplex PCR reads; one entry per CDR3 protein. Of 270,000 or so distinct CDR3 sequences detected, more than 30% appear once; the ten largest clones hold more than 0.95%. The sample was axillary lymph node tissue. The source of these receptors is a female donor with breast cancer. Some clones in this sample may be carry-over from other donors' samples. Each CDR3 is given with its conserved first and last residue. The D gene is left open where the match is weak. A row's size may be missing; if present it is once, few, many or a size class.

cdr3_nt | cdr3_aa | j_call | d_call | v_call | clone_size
TGTGCCAGCAGCCGCGGGACGGGTACCAACAATGAGCAGTTCTTC | CASSRGTGTNNEQFF | TRBJ2-1 | . | TRBV13 | many
TGTGCCAGCAGTGAAGGAGTGGCGAATGAACAGTTCTTC | CASSEGVANEQFF | TRBJ2-1 | . | TRBV2 | .
TGCGCCAGCAGCTTGCCCCAGCGGGGCCCAGTGACCTACGAGCAGTACTTC | CASSLPQRGPVTYEQYF | TRBJ2-7 | TRBD2 | TRBV5-1 | many
TGTGCCATCAGCCCCGGGACTAGCGGTAATACGCAGTATTTT | CAISPGTSGNTQYF | TRBJ2-3 | TRBD2 | TRBV10-3 | .
TGCGCCAGCAGCCAGGTGGGGAATCAGCCCCAGCATTTT | CASSQVGNQPQHF | TRBJ1-5 | . | TRBV4-1 | many
TGCGCCAGCAGCCAAGTGTTTAGCGGGAGGGGAGAGACCCAGTACTTC | CASSQVFSGRGETQYF | TRBJ2-5 | TRBD2 | TRBV4-3 | many
TGTGCCGGCAGCCACGGACGGGTGGAGACCCAGTACTTC | CAGSHGRVETQYF | TRBJ2-5 | . | TRBV6-5 | .
TGTGCCAGCAGTTTCCCTACTTACACCGGGGAGCTGTTTTTT | CASSFPTYTGELFF | TRBJ2-2 | . | TRBV28 | .
TGTGCCAGCAGTTTCGACAGGGGAATCTATGGCTACACCTTC | CASSFDRGIYGYTF | TRBJ1-2 | TRBD1 | TRBV12-3/TRBV12-4 | many
TGTGCCAGCGTTCCGGGACCCCCTCGGGGCTACACCTTC | CASVPGPPRGYTF | TRBJ1-2 | . | TRBV6-1 | many
TGTGCCTCACGGCAGGCTAGCGGGAGGATCCACGAGCAGTACTTC | CASRQASGRIHEQYF | TRBJ2-7 | TRBD2 | TRBV30 | .
TGTGCCTGGAGTGGAGGACAGGTTACTAACTATGGCTACACCTTC | CAWSGGQVTNYGYTF | TRBJ1-2 | TRBD1 | TRBV30 | many
TGCAGTGCCGGGGACAGGCCTACATCGACCACCGGGGAGCTGTTTTTT | CSAGDRPTSTTGELFF | TRBJ2-2 | TRBD1 | TRBV20-1 | .